Detailed here is one T cell receptor (beta chain). Its cognate antigen has yet to be identified. No base-level quality is on record; no much larger clone is a single base apart. The sample originates from a study of blood T cell repertoires in COVID-19 (dated by TCRdb to about 2020). In the study overall: Samples from collaborators originated in the United States, Italy and Spain and spanned both the acute and convalescent phases of COVID-19. The repertoires were released in a freely available public database meant as a resource for research on the immune response to SARS-CoV-2. Subjects who had been exposed to COVID-19, were actively infected with it, or had recovered from it provided the deeply sampled blood TCRbeta repertoires that made up the dataset. The samples were drawn from the first 160 participants of the ongoing ImmuneRACE study and from about 1,200 subjects provided by 6 global collaborators. The material from the prospective study consisted of cDNA or gDNA derived from T cells, B-cell-depleted T cells, or PBMCs. HLA class I and class II types, where available, came from metadata supplied by the sample provider rather than from assay-based typing. The sample metadata nearly always contained a de-identified subject ID, COVID-19 status, age in years and sex.

CDR1 and CDR2 are drawn from the germline V gene: SGDLS, YYNGEE. Trimming takes 7 bases from V and 1 base from J, and the germline ends sit 15 bases apart. The CDR3 numbers 14 residues from cysteine through phenylalanine. The only DNA kept is the CDR3, 42 bases in frame from the first base. The immunoSEQ Assay, a bias-controlled multiplex PCR, was used to amplify TCRbeta CDR3 regions from genomic DNA. On the authors' methods: The number of nucleated cells in each sample was estimated by amplification of reference gene primers within the assay. Sequence reads were collapsed and filtered to measure the absolute abundance of every unique TCRbeta CDR3 rearrangement. For each sample, productive Simpson clonality was calculated as the square root of Simpson's diversity index across productive rearrangements. This is the immuneACCESS table as TCRdb keeps it, with only in-frame sequences that have V and J called. A part of the clones is gone; compared with another copy, unresolved V genes explain less than half, and the rest is unexplained. The V and J calls and the clone size are those of that table, but D and trimming were determined from the DNA. This sample lists roughly 330,000 clones; roughly 90% were detected once. The leading ten clones occupy 9.9% of the sample.

Overall results and qualifications from the work: How much clinical and demographic metadata was included differed by source and by participant, and the metadata was provided uncurated.

At one collaborating source in Seattle, patients were enrolled during active infection and were followed longitudinally through the course of disease. Whole blood was collected in K2EDTA tubes by collaborating institutions according to the institutions' own protocols. For TCRbeta analysis, collaborators shipped samples in one of three forms: frozen whole blood, isolated PBMCs, or DNA extracted from either of those sample types. This TCR derives from a man aged 30 to 39 with COVID-19, enrolled during active disease. Sequencing was carried out using peripheral blood. Rearrangement joined TRBV9 to TRBJ2-7, and TRBD1 may be the D gene, going by 5 matching bases. The sequenced DNA is TGTGCCAGCTCCCAAGGGGATTGGTCCTACGAGCAGTACTTC. Its protein product is CASSQGDWSYEQYF.